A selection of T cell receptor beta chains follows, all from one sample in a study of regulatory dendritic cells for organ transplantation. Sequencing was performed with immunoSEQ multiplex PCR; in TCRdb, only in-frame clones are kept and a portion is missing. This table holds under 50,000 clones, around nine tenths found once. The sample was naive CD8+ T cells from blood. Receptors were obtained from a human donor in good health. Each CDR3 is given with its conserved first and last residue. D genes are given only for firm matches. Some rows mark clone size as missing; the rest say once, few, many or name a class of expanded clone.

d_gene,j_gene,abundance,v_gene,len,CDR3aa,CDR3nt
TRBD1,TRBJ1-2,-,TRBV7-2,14,CASSPLGQYYGYTF,TGTGCCAGCAGCCCACTGGGACAGTACTATGGCTACACCTTC
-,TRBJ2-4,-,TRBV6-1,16,CASSEAQGAFWNIQYF,TGTGCCAGCAGTGAAGCTCAAGGGGCGTTCTGGAACATTCAGTACTTC
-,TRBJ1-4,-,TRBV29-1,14,CSAGRAGRGGKLFF,TGCAGCGCTGGGAGGGCAGGGAGGGGAGGGAAACTGTTTTTT
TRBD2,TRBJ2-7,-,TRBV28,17,CASSSFLASAGGNEQYF,TGTGCCAGCAGCAGTTTTTTAGCCTCAGCGGGAGGTAACGAGCAGTACTTC
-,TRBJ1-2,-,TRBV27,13,CASSLSRDKGYTF,TGTGCCAGCAGTTTATCCCGGGACAAGGGCTACACCTTC
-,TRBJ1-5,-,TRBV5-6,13,CASSLVSNQPQHF,TGTGCCAGCAGCTTGGTCAGCAATCAGCCCCAGCATTTT
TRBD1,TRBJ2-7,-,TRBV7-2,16,CASSLEDRGSSYEQYF,TGTGCCAGCAGCTTAGAGGACAGGGGGTCCTCCTACGAGCAGTACTTC
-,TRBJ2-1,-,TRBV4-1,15,CASSQDWTVGNEQFF,TGCGCCAGCAGCCAAGATTGGACAGTGGGGAATGAGCAGTTCTTC
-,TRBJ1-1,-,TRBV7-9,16,CASSLELGGMNTEAFF,TGTGCCAGCAGCTTGGAACTTGGGGGGATGAACACTGAAGCTTTCTTT
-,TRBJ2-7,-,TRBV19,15,CASSITAGATYEQYF,TGTGCCAGTAGTATCACGGCGGGGGCGACCTACGAGCAGTACTTC
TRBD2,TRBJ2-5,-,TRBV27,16,CASSWSAGGPLETQYF,TGTGCCAGCAGTTGGTCAGCGGGGGGTCCCTTAGAGACCCAGTACTTC
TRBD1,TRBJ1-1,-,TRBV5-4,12,CASGTGGTEAFF,TGTGCCAGCGGAACAGGGGGCACTGAAGCTTTCTTT
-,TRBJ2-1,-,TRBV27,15,CASSPLADMYNEQFF,TGTGCCAGCAGTCCCTTAGCGGATATGTACAATGAGCAGTTCTTC
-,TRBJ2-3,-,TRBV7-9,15,CASSLIYQGGDTQYF,TGTGCCAGCAGCTTAATATATCAGGGGGGGGATACGCAGTATTTT
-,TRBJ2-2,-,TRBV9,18,CASSEPQLGIPNTGELFF,TGTGCCAGCAGCGAACCCCAATTGGGGATACCGAACACCGGGGAGCTGTTTTTT
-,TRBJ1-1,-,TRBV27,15,CASSLSRGGDTEAFF,TGTGCCAGCAGTTTATCTCGGGGGGGGGACACTGAAGCTTTCTTT
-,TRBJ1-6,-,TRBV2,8,CASGPLHF,TGTGCCAGCGGGCCCCTCCACTTT
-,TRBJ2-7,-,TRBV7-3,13,CASSLYHGYEQYF,TGTGCCAGCAGCCTCTACCACGGATACGAGCAGTACTTC
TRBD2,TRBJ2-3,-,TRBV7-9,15,CASRFVAGVTDTQYF,TGTGCCAGCAGGTTCGTAGCGGGAGTAACAGATACGCAGTATTTT
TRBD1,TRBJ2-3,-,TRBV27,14,CASSNTGGWSTQYF,TGTGCCAGCAGCAATACAGGGGGCTGGAGTACGCAGTATTTT
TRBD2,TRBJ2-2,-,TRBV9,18,CASSAGSGGASDTGELFF,TGTGCCAGCAGCGCAGGTAGCGGGGGGGCCTCAGACACCGGGGAGCTGTTTTTT
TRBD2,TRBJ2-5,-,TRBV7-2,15,CASSSVAGGSETQYF,TGTGCCAGCAGCTCGGTAGCGGGGGGCTCGGAGACCCAGTACTTC
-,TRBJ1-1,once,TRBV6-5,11,CASWGGTEAFF,TGTGCCAGTTGGGGTGGCACTGAAGCTTTCTTT
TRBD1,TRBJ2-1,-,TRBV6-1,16,CASSEFRTGGHNEQFF,TGTGCCAGCAGTGAATTCCGGACAGGGGGACACAATGAGCAGTTCTTC
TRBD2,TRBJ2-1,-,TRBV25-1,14,CASSVGSGSWEQFF,TGTGCCAGCAGTGTTGGTAGCGGGAGTTGGGAGCAGTTCTTC
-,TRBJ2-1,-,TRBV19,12,CASSIVRTEQFF,TGTGCCAGTAGTATAGTCAGGACCGAGCAGTTCTTC
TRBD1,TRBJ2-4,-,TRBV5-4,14,CASSLGDSKNIQYF,TGTGCCAGCAGCTTGGGGGACAGCAAAAACATTCAGTACTTC
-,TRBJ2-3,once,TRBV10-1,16,CASSESVGGAYDTQYF,TGCGCCAGCAGTGAGTCAGTTGGGGGCGCCTACGATACGCAGTATTTT
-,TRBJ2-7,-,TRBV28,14,CASSSESDPYEQYF,TGTGCCAGCAGTTCGGAAAGCGACCCCTACGAGCAGTACTTC
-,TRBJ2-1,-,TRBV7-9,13,CASSLGGLLEQFF,TGTGCCAGCAGCTTGGGGGGATTGCTTGAGCAGTTCTTC
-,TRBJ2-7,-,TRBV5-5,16,CASSLSYSGLEYEQYF,TGTGCCAGCAGCTTGTCCTATTCGGGGTTAGAATACGAGCAGTACTTC
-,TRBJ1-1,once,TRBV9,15,CASSEGSGSSPEAFF,TGTGCCAGCAGCGAGGGATCTGGATCCTCGCCTGAAGCTTTCTTT
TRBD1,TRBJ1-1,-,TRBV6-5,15,CASSYFGTANTEAFF,TGTGCCAGCAGTTACTTCGGGACAGCGAACACTGAAGCTTTCTTT
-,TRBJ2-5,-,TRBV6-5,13,CASRMFGQETQYF,TGTGCCAGCAGGATGTTTGGCCAAGAGACCCAGTACTTC
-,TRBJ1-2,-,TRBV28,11,CASSSQYGYTF,TGTGCCAGCAGTTCTCAGTATGGCTACACCTTC
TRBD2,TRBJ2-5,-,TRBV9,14,CASSTSGGQETQYF,TGTGCCAGCAGCACGTCGGGGGGGCAAGAGACCCAGTACTTC
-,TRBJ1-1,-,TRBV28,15,CASSLRHQLGTEAFF,TGTGCCAGCAGTTTGAGACACCAACTCGGTACTGAAGCTTTCTTT
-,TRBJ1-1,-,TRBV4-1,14,CASSQTTANTEAFF,TGCGCCAGCAGCCAAACCACAGCGAACACTGAAGCTTTCTTT
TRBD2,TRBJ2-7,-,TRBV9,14,CASSVGLAAYEQYF,TGTGCCAGCAGCGTAGGACTAGCCGCCTACGAGCAGTACTTC